The 32 T cell receptor beta chains in this list originate from one sample, sequenced in a study of beta chain features in type 1 diabetes. Of the isolated RNA, all was reverse transcribed, and so the sequenced material was expressed TCRB transcripts. The method was immunoSEQ multiplex PCR; TCRdb's version includes in-frame clones alone and lacks a portion of them. The data show under 450,000 clones, around 15% seen once. Source material: naive CD4+ T cells from blood. The receptor source for this set is a woman younger than 30 in good health.

The V and J genes are TRBV29-1 and TRBJ2-2; D call uncertain. The V and J ends lost 4 bases and 2 bases respectively, with 8 bases between them. This CDR3 has 13 residues. Germline CDR1 reads SQVTM; CDR2 reads ANQGSEA. CDR3 amino acids: CSVAWRNTGELFF. The CDR3 bases are TGCAGCGTTGCTTGGAGAAACACCGGGGAGCTGTTTTTT.

A few counts support this clone. The chain links TRBV28 to TRBJ2-4; D possibly corresponds to TRBD1 (5 bases). The CDR3 contains 12 residues. Deletions cut 3 bases from V and 9 bases from J, with 9 bases between. Germline CDR1 is MDHEN and CDR2 is SYDVKM. The chain's CDR3 is CASSLGQSIQYF. Here the CDR3 DNA reads TGTGCCAGCAGTTTGGGGCAGAGCATTCAGTACTTC.

The sample holds a few counts of this clone. J is TRBJ2-7 and V is TRBV28, with 11 nucleotides matching TRBD2. Germline values: CDR1 MDHEN, CDR2 SYDVKM. The J segment lost 0 bases and the V segment lost 5 bases, leaving 6 bases of the junction unmatched. The CDR3 runs 16 residues. The CDR3 region is CASSTTSGGRSYEQYF. The CDR3 DNA reads TGTGCCAGCAGTACTACTAGCGGGGGCCGCTCCTACGAGCAGTACTTC.

This chain uses TRBV30 with TRBJ2-7; 8 bases agree with TRBD1. The germline CDR1 and CDR2 sequences are GTSNPN and SVGIG (reference sequence). This CDR3 comprises 15 residues. The trim removed 3 bases at V and 3 bases at J, leaving 10 bases unmatched. Here the CDR3 reads CAWSSPGTGGYEQYF. The CDR3 bases are TGTGCCTGGAGCTCCCCCGGGACAGGAGGCTACGAGCAGTACTTC.

V usage is TRBV7-9 and J usage is TRBJ1-4; D might be TRBD1 (5 bases). The CDR3 consists of 15 residues. In germline, CDR1 is SEHNR, CDR2 FQNEAQ (reference sequence). Trimming took 4 bases from V and 4 from J, leaving 13 bases between them. The DNA for the CDR3 is TGTGCCAGCAGCTCCCGGACAACGCGTAATGAAAAACTGTTTTTT. Its protein is CASSSRTTRNEKLFF. The full variable domain, rest sourced from reference TRBV7-9 and TRBJ1-4, is DTGVSQNPRHKITKRGQNVTFRCDPISEHNRLYWYRQTLGQGPEFLTYFQNEAQLEKSRLLSDRFSAERPKGSFSTLEIQRTEQGDSAMYLCASSSRTTRNEKLFFGSGTQLSVL.

This clone has only a few counts. The chain carries TRBV7-3 and TRBJ2-5; D uncertain. From germline, CDR1 is SGHTA and CDR2 FQGTGA. The CDR3 is 16 amino acids. V was pared by 1 base and J by 3 bases, with 15 bases between. In DNA, the CDR3 is TGTGCCAGCAGCTTAATGGGTTTTGGGCCAGAAGAGACCCAGTACTTC. This translates into CASSLMGFGPEETQYF.

About this clone itself: Different DNA sequences within this sample yield the same CDR3. The genes are TRBV30 and TRBJ1-5; D call uncertain. The germline V gene has CDR1 GTSNPN and CDR2 SVGIG (reference sequence). The CDR3 runs to 13 residues. V lost 0 bases to trimming and J lost 5 bases, with 8 bases between them. The CDR3 reads CAWSVRDDQPQHF. The CDR3, as DNA: TGTGCCTGGAGTGTACGGGATGATCAGCCCCAGCATTTT. Complete variable domain (other parts from reference TRBV30 and TRBJ1-5): SQTIHQWPATLVQPVGSPLSLECTVEGTSNPNLYWYRQAAGRGLQLLFYSVGIGQISSEVPQNLSASRPQDRQFILSSKKLLLSDSGFYLCAWSVRDDQPQHFGDGTRLSIL.

This clone was observed a handful of times. This rearrangement joins TRBV7-2 to TRBJ2-5, with 7 bases fitting TRBD2. Germline CDR1 reads SGHTA; CDR2 reads FQGNSA. This CDR3 is built from 14 residues. V lost 3 bases to trimming and J lost 2 bases; unmatched junction nucleotides: 3. CDR3 protein: CASSLTSRQETQYF. As DNA, the CDR3 is TGTGCCAGCAGCTTGACTAGCAGGCAAGAGACCCAGTACTTC. Full variable domain (missing parts from reference TRBV7-2 and TRBJ2-5): GAGVSQSPSNKVTEKGKDVELRCDPISGHTALYWYRQSLGQGLEFLIYFQGNSAPDKSGLPSDRFSAERTGGSVSTLTIQRTQQEDSAVYLCASSLTSRQETQYFGPGTRLLVL.

This rearrangement joins TRBV5-1 to TRBJ2-7; 7 nucleotides line up with TRBD1. The CDR3 runs to 14 residues. In germline, CDR1 is SGHRS, CDR2 YFSETQ. V shed 0 bases and J 5 bases; nucleotides not matched to a gene: 5. CDR3 DNA sequence: TGCGCCAGCAGCTTGGGACAGGGAATCCACGAGCAGTACTTC. As protein: CASSLGQGIHEQYF. Full variable domain (rest looked up from reference TRBV5-1 and TRBJ2-7): KAGVTQTPRYLIKTRGQQVTLSCSPISGHRSVSWYQQTPGQGLQFLFEYFSETQRNKGNFPGRFSGRQFSNSRSEMNVSTLELGDSALYLCASSLGQGIHEQYFGPGTRLTVT.

This clone was observed a few times. The rearrangement uses TRBV27 and TRBJ1-1, with TRBD1 as a possible D gene (6 bases). The V and J ends lost 6 bases and 1 base respectively, with 9 bases between them. This CDR3 is built from 13 residues. Looked up from germline, CDR1 is MNHEY and CDR2 is SMNVEV (reference sequence). CDR3 region: CASRAQGNTEAFF. The CDR3 coding sequence is TGTGCCAGCAGAGCACAGGGGAACACTGAAGCTTTCTTT.

This chain connects TRBV2 to TRBJ1-1; no firm D call. Germline CDR1 SNHLY, CDR2 FYNNEI. V lost 3 bases, J lost 5 bases, and 13 bases lay in between. The CDR3 consists of 14 residues. CDR3 sequence: CASSDAGGRTEAFF. In DNA form, the CDR3 reads TGTGCCAGCAGTGATGCCGGAGGGAGGACTGAAGCTTTCTTT.

The rearrangement links TRBV9 to TRBJ2-1; 11 nucleotides line up with TRBD2. V was clipped by 0 bases and J by 9 bases; unmatched bases: 8. This CDR3 contains 16 residues. From germline, CDR1 is SGDLS and CDR2 YYNGEE. The CDR3 DNA reads TGTGCCAGCAGCGTAGGATTAGCGGGAGGGGGGAGTGAGCAGTTCTTC. Its translation is CASSVGLAGGGSEQFF.

This clone was detected a few times. This sequence joins TRBV7-2 and TRBJ2-5, with D possibly being TRBD1 (5 bases). Germline values: CDR1 SGHTA, CDR2 FQGNSA. V was pared by 0 bases and J by 4 bases, with 6 bases between. This CDR3 contains 13 residues. The CDR3 coding sequence is TGTGCCAGCAGCTTAGCAGGGGCAGAGACCCAGTACTTC. Its protein product is CASSLAGAETQYF.

This clone occurred a few times. The chain links TRBV5-1 to TRBJ2-3; tentatively, D is TRBD2 (5 bases). CDR1 SGHRS and CDR2 YFSETQ come from the germline V gene. This CDR3 has 16 residues. Trimming shortened V by 0 bases and J by 5 bases, and 16 bases separated the two germline ends. The CDR3 region has the DNA TGCGCCAGCAGCTTGGGCTACGGGGTTATCGAAGATACGCAGTATTTT. Amino acids: CASSLGYGVIEDTQYF.

The CDR3 spells CASSQFSGTRRDTQYF. CDR3 bases: TGTGCCAGCAGTCAATTTTCCGGGACTAGAAGAGATACGCAGTATTTT. This chain joins TRBV5-6 and TRBJ2-3, with 8 bases matching TRBD2. The CDR3 extends over 16 amino acids. Germline CDR1 and CDR2: SGHDT and YYEEEE. V shed 5 bases and J 5 bases; nucleotides not matched to a gene: 13.

There are a few counts of this clone. This sequence joins TRBV4-3 and TRBJ2-3, with D possibly TRBD1 on 6 matching bases. CDR3 length: 16 amino acids. CDR1 is LGHNA, CDR2 YSLEER, per germline. Deletions cut 0 bases from V and 0 bases from J, with 10 bases between. This CDR3 reads CASSQELRGSTDTQYF. As DNA, the CDR3 is TGCGCCAGCAGCCAAGAATTAAGGGGGAGCACAGATACGCAGTATTTT.

This clone was counted only a few times. DNA for the CDR3: TGTGCCAGCAGCTTAGTTCCGGGGATGGTTAGACATGGCTACACCTTC. It yields the protein CASSLVPGMVRHGYTF. The rearrangement uses TRBV7-2 and TRBJ1-2; D ambiguous. Looked up from germline, CDR1 is SGHTA and CDR2 is FQGNSA. The ends were cut back, 1 base at V and 6 bases at J, with 18 bases in the middle. This CDR3 has 16 amino acids.

In this sample, this clone turned up a few times. The rearrangement uses TRBV15 and TRBJ2-5, with a weak D call TRBD2 (6 bases). This CDR3 contains 12 residues. CDR1 and CDR2 (germline): LNHNV, YYDKDF (reference sequence). The ends were cut back, 4 bases at V and 7 bases at J, with 10 bases in the middle. The CDR3 coding sequence is TGTGCCACCAGCACCCGACTAGGGACCCAGTACTTC. Translating gives CATSTRLGTQYF.

This clone was observed a handful of times. This chain links TRBV25-1 with TRBJ1-2; perhaps TRBD1 as D (6 bases). Germline CDR1 reads MGHDK; CDR2 reads SYGVNS. V was cut by 8 bases and J by 4 bases, with 17 bases left in between. The CDR3 consists of 14 residues. CDR3 DNA sequence: TGTGCCAGCTCCCCCGACAGGTCTGGCTATGGCTACACCTTC. This gives the protein CASSPDRSGYGYTF.

The V gene is TRBV9, the J gene TRBJ2-2; weak D call: TRBD2 (6 bases). The germline V and J ends were trimmed by 0 bases and 4 bases, with 10 bases remaining between them. Per the germline V gene, CDR1 is SGDLS and CDR2 is YYNGEE. This CDR3 contains 15 residues. The CDR3: CASSVGGTFTGELFF. CDR3 DNA sequence: TGTGCCAGCAGCGTAGGAGGGACTTTCACCGGGGAGCTGTTTTTT.

As concerns this clone: Distinct nucleotide sequences in the sample also encode this CDR3. The chain joins TRBV7-9 to TRBJ2-7; D gene uncertain. CDR3 length equals 11 residues. V dropped 2 bases and J dropped 6 bases, with 5 bases sitting between them. The germline V gene encodes CDR1 SEHNR and CDR2 FQNEAQ (reference sequence). The CDR3 loop reads CASSLTGEQYF. CDR3 DNA sequence: TGTGCCAGCAGCTTAACCGGCGAGCAGTACTTC. Based on the CDR3 plus reference TRBV7-9 and TRBJ2-7, the full variable domain is DTGVSQNPRHKITKRGQNVTFRCDPISEHNRLYWYRQTLGQGPEFLTYFQNEAQLEKSRLLSDRFSAERPKGSFSTLEIQRTEQGDSAMYLCASSLTGEQYFGPGTRLTVT.

V gene TRBV5-4 combines with J gene TRBJ2-1; 8 bases match TRBD2. V lost 4 bases and J lost 7; bases outside the gene matches: 7. This CDR3 comprises 14 residues. CDR1 is SGHNT and CDR2 is YYREEE in the germline V gene (reference sequence). The CDR3 bases are TGTGCCAGCAGCCTCCGAGCGGGAGTTAATGAGCAGTTCTTC. Its translation is CASSLRAGVNEQFF.

The rearrangement links TRBV19 to TRBJ2-2, with a possible D match to TRBD2 (6 bases). The CDR3 has 14 residues. Germline assignment: CDR1 LNHDA and CDR2 SQIVND (reference sequence). V dropped 3 bases and J dropped 3 bases, with 8 bases sitting between them. CDR3 loop: CASSIQRDTGELFF. CDR3 sequence (DNA): TGTGCCAGTAGTATTCAGCGGGACACCGGGGAGCTGTTTTTT.

CDR3 coding DNA: TGTGCCACCAGCAGAGATGCCAGGGGCCTCAACGAGCAGTACTTC. It codes for CATSRDARGLNEQYF. This chain connects TRBV15 to TRBJ2-7; possible D gene TRBD1, 6 bases. The germline V gene has CDR1 LNHNV and CDR2 YYDKDF (reference sequence). Trimming left V 0 bases short and J 5 bases short, with 14 bases between. This CDR3 contains 15 residues. The variable domain in full, completed from reference TRBV15 and TRBJ2-7, reads DAMVIQNPRYQVTQFGKPVTLSCSQTLNHNVMYWYQQKSSQAPKLLFHYYDKDFNNEADTPDNFQSRRPNTSFCFLDIRSPGLGDTAMYLCATSRDARGLNEQYFGPGTRLTVT.

The rearrangement links TRBV2 to TRBJ1-1; D remains unclear. The CDR3 runs to 13 residues. Germline V gene sequence: CDR1 SNHLY, CDR2 FYNNEI. V was shortened by 11 bases and J by 6 bases, with 19 bases between the two germline ends. The CDR3 bases are TGTGCCGGCGAATTGGGAGTAGGTCCTGAAGCTTTCTTT. Translated, it gives CAGELGVGPEAFF.

This clone was counted between two and nine times. The chain couples TRBV27 to TRBJ1-4, with D unresolved. The CDR3 runs to 12 residues. V lost 4 bases to trimming and J lost 11 bases, with 11 bases between them. Germline V lookup: CDR1 MNHEY, CDR2 SMNVEV (reference sequence). The CDR3 reads CASSSSGGKLFF. The DNA of the CDR3 is TGTGCCAGCAGTTCCTCAGGTGGGAAACTGTTTTTT.

This clone has more than one count but fewer than ten. The chain couples TRBV5-1 to TRBJ2-7; a possible D gene is TRBD2 (5 bases). V was cut by 2 bases and J by 3 bases, with 18 bases left in between. This CDR3 contains 16 residues. Germline CDR1 and CDR2: SGHRS and YFSETQ. DNA for the CDR3: TGCGCCAGCAGCTTAAGTAAGGAGCCTGGGAGCTACGAGCAGTACTTC. Protein: CASSLSKEPGSYEQYF.

This clone has only a few counts. The chain carries TRBV5-1 and TRBJ2-7; no reliable D call. The CDR3 is made up of 15 amino acids. Germline loops: CDR1 SGHRS, CDR2 YFSETQ. The ends were cut back, 2 bases at V and 0 bases at J, with 12 bases in the middle. Here the CDR3 reads CASSFSLGGSYEQYF. CDR3 bases: TGCGCCAGCAGCTTCAGTTTAGGCGGCTCCTACGAGCAGTACTTC.

The CDR3 DNA is TGTGCCAGCAGTCGGACAGGGGGCAATCAGCCCCAGCATTTT. Protein product: CASSRTGGNQPQHF. V usage is TRBV6-6 and J usage is TRBJ1-5, with 9 bases identical to TRBD1. CDR3 length equals 14 residues. Trimming cost V 5 bases and J 2 bases; bases outside gene matches: 1. CDR1 and CDR2 from the germline V gene are MNHNY and SVGAGI (reference sequence).

J is TRBJ2-1 and V is TRBV19; tentative D call: TRBD1 (6 bases). The CDR3 is made up of 16 amino acids. CDR1 is LNHDA, CDR2 SQIVND, per germline (reference sequence). Deletions cut 5 bases from V and 1 base from J, with 15 bases between. The CDR3 bases are TGTGCCAGTAGTCTGTCAGACAGGAGGTCCTACAATGAGCAGTTCTTC. This sequence encodes CASSLSDRRSYNEQFF.

DNA for the CDR3: TGTGCCAGCAGTCCGCCTCCCTTGGGCGGGGGGGACTTTAACTATGGCTACACCTTC. This translates into CASSPPPLGGGDFNYGYTF. The chain employs TRBV27 and TRBJ1-2; D possibly corresponds to TRBD1 (5 bases). Germline lookup yields CDR1 MNHEY and CDR2 SMNVEV (reference sequence). The CDR3 has 19 residues. Trimming stripped 5 bases from V and 1 base from J, with 26 bases between.

This clone showed up just a few times. The chain is built from TRBV7-9 and TRBJ2-3; 7 positions agree with TRBD2. Unmatched junction bases numbered 6, after V lost 3 bases and J lost 0 bases. The CDR3 covers 16 residues. Germline V gene lookup returns CDR1 SEHNR and CDR2 FQNEAQ (reference sequence). The CDR3 DNA is TGTGCCAGCAGCTTTGGGGCTAGCGGAAGCACAGATACGCAGTATTTT. Its protein is CASSFGASGSTDTQYF.